There are a few counts of the clone carrying this T cell receptor beta chain. Its antigen is as yet unknown. Germline V gene sequence: CDR1 MNHNS, CDR2 SASEGT. There are 13 residues in the CDR3. V trimming: 6 bases; J trimming: 7 bases; junction bases outside the gene matches: 8. The data are from a study of metastatic and nonmetastatic thyroid tumors. Study as a whole: Repertoire comparisons spanned blood and tumor or nodule tissue from malignant and benign thyroid patients.

Thyroid surgery took place with no prior treatment in any patient. Authors' methods: A classifier of distant metastasis in papillary thyroid cancer was built from CDR3 differences (across clinicopathological groups). TCRdb reanalyzed the PCR reads with MiXCR. TCRdb's processing, not the study's, gives the V and J calls here. The table lists under 95,000 clones, around 7.8% of them singletons, with 8.8% in the top ten. Study-wide results and caveats: Within blood and tumor, benign nodules reportedly had significantly lower TCR beta diversity than malignant thyroid tumors did.

The clonotype comes from a female donor with papillary thyroid cancer or a benign thyroid nodule (not recorded which). Some clones in this sample may be carry-over from other donors' samples. The J gene is TRBJ1-2, the V gene TRBV6-1; 7 nucleotides line up with TRBD1. The specimen sequenced was blood. The CDR3 coding sequence is TGTGCCAGCAGGCCGACAGGGACTGTTGGCTACACCTTC. Its protein is CASRPTGTVGYTF.